This T cell receptor (beta chain) was identified in a study of CXCR3-negative and CXCR3-positive naive CD8 T cells. Study-level information: Per-library TRB read counts averaged about 1.5 +/- 0.3 million, adding up to around 130 million in total.

Notes on this clonotype: Its antigen remains unknown.

Study results and caveats: Most assays were run on fresh PBMCs (CXCR3 expression partially decreased after cryopreservation). With respect to TRBV-TRBJ usage, naive CXCR3-negative and CXCR3-positive cells were similar; memory differed.

The CDR3 spans 13 residues. Germline CDR1 DFQATT, CDR2 SNEGSKA (reference sequence). Every CD8+ subset sample held some 300,000 flow-sorted cells, done in triplicate. The authors made the TRB cDNA libraries by 5' RACE using UMI labels. TCRdb reprocessed the 5' RACE reads and reports one entry per CDR3 protein, with no DNA. This sample contains about 56,000 distinct CDR3 sequences. The V call is TRBV20-1, the J call TRBJ2-7; TCRdb's D call, TRBD1, is unchecked because there is no DNA. The sample consisted of memory CD8+ T cells from blood. This clonotype originated in a human donor in good health. Some clones in this sample may be carry-over from other donors' samples. CDR3 loop: CSARGGYSYEQYF.